A single sample is the source of the 17 T cell receptor beta chains below, sequenced in a study of response to subunit inactivated influenza vaccine. Each CDR3 protein gets one entry after TCRdb re-called the RT-PCR reads with MiXCR. The table has around 790,000 distinct CDR3 sequences, about 20% seen once. Sequenced material: PBMCs from blood, taken roughly 5 days after vaccination. All receptors derive from a man between 50 and 59 years old who received an inactivated influenza vaccine.

This clonotype was counted only a few times. The chain combines TRBV20-1 with TRBJ2-7, with TRBD2 matching 7 bases. Germline CDR1 reads DFQATT; CDR2 reads SNEGSKA (reference sequence). The CDR3 totals 14 residues. CDR3 loop: CSAPPGLKIHEQYF. CDR3 nucleotides: TGCAGCGCCCCGCCGGGACTAAAAATCCACGAGCAGTACTTC.

This chain uses TRBV6-2 or TRBV6-3 with TRBJ2-1; D gene unclear. This CDR3 is built from 13 residues. V was pared by 7 bases and J by 4 bases, with 11 bases between. Germline values: CDR1 MNHEY, CDR2 SVGEGT. The CDR3 is CASTVRPYNEQFF. The CDR3 nucleotides read TGTGCCAGCACGGTCCGTCCGTACAATGAGCAGTTCTTC.

This clonotype was seen a single time. This chain uses TRBV20-1 with TRBJ2-7; 8 nucleotides match TRBD1. CDR3 size: 14 residues. Trimming took 6 bases from V and 7 from J; bases not matched to a gene: 14. The germline V gene has CDR1 DFQATT and CDR2 SNEGSKA (reference sequence). This CDR3 reads CSAPKGQGAREQYF. The DNA of the CDR3 is TGCAGTGCCCCGAAGGGGCAGGGGGCGCGAGAGCAGTACTTC.

This clonotype was seen only a few times. The chain employs TRBV30 and TRBJ1-2, with D unresolved. V was cut by 3 bases and J by 8 bases, with 13 bases left in between. Germline-derived CDR1 and CDR2 are GTSNPN and SVGIG (reference sequence). The CDR3 contains 12 residues. CDR3 bases: TGTGCCTGGAGGCGAGGGTCGAGGGGCTACACCTTC. Its protein product is CAWRRGSRGYTF.

This rearrangement joins TRBV27 to TRBJ2-1, with TRBD2 identical over 7 bases. The CDR3 spans 18 residues. V trimming: 0 bases; J trimming: 6 bases; junction bases outside the gene matches: 14. Per the germline V gene, CDR1 is MNHEY and CDR2 is SMNVEV (reference sequence). The CDR3 loop is CASSLSGSWGGLGNEQFF. In DNA, the CDR3 is TGTGCCAGCAGTTTATCTGGTTCGTGGGGGGGTCTCGGCAATGAGCAGTTCTTC.

The chain is built from TRBV5-1 and TRBJ1-3; TRBD1 agrees at 7 bases. In germline, CDR1 is SGHRS, CDR2 YFSETQ. The CDR3 covers 15 residues. The V gene end was trimmed by 4 bases and the J gene end by 3 bases; junction bases not matched to a gene: 7. CDR3 residues: CASSTGTADGNTIYF. CDR3 in DNA: TGCGCCAGCAGCACCGGGACAGCGGATGGAAACACCATATATTTT.

The V call is TRBV6-1, the J call TRBJ2-3, with D maybe TRBD2 (6 bases). This CDR3 contains 15 residues. The germline V gene encodes CDR1 MNHNS and CDR2 SASEGT. Deletions cut 7 bases from V and 1 base from J, with 15 bases between. CDR3 protein: CASKTWGEGTDTQYF. CDR3 sequence (DNA): TGTGCCAGCAAAACCTGGGGGGAAGGCACAGATACGCAGTATTTT.

The chain recombines TRBV27 with TRBJ2-1; 8 nucleotides line up with TRBD2. V trimming: 0 bases; J trimming: 7 bases; junction bases outside the gene matches: 2. From germline, CDR1 is MNHEY and CDR2 SMNVEV (reference sequence). CDR3 length: 14 residues. The CDR3: CASSLSSGTNEQFF. CDR3 sequence (DNA): TGTGCCAGCAGTTTATCTAGCGGGACAAATGAGCAGTTCTTC.

The chain uses TRBV7-2 and TRBJ2-1; D remains ambiguous. The CDR3 is 11 amino acids. V dropped 5 bases and J dropped 13 bases, with 12 bases sitting between them. Germline V gene sequence: CDR1 SGHTA, CDR2 FQGNSA. Here the CDR3 reads CASSLQPPQFF. The CDR3 bases are TGTGCCAGCAGCCTCCAACCCCCCCAGTTCTTC. The variable domain in full, with the rest retrieved from reference TRBV7-2 and TRBJ2-1, is GAGVSQSPSNKVTEKGKDVELRCDPISGHTALYWYRQSLGQGLEFLIYFQGNSAPDKSGLPSDRFSAERTGGSVSTLTIQRTQQEDSAVYLCASSLQPPQFFGPGTRLTVL.

V and J are TRBV7-2 and TRBJ2-2, with D possibly TRBD2 on 5 matching bases. The V gene's germline CDR1 is SGHTA and CDR2 FQGNSA. The V end was cut by 0 bases, the J end by 4 bases, with 9 bases between. The length of the CDR3 is 15 residues. The CDR3 DNA follows: TGTGCCAGCAGCTTAGCCGCTCTAGCCACCGGGGAGCTGTTTTTT. Translated, it gives CASSLAALATGELFF.

This chain links TRBV7-2 with TRBJ1-1; the D is unclear. CDR3 size: 14 residues. CDR1 and CDR2 (germline): SGHTA, FQGNSA. The germline V and J ends were trimmed by 0 bases and 4 bases, with 9 bases remaining between them. CDR3 residues: CASSLAWGSTEAFF. The CDR3 bases are TGTGCCAGCAGCTTAGCGTGGGGTAGCACTGAAGCTTTCTTT. The entire variable domain, with the rest obtained from reference TRBV7-2 and TRBJ1-1, is as follows: GAGVSQSPSNKVTEKGKDVELRCDPISGHTALYWYRQSLGQGLEFLIYFQGNSAPDKSGLPSDRFSAERTGGSVSTLTIQRTQQEDSAVYLCASSLAWGSTEAFFGQGTRLTVV.

This clonotype was seen only a few times. The CDR3 DNA reads as TGTGCCAGCAGTGATAATCGGCGGGGGAATGAGCAGTTCTTC. It yields the protein CASSDNRRGNEQFF. This sequence joins TRBV12-3 or TRBV12-4 and TRBJ2-1; 7 bases agree with TRBD2. The CDR3 is made up of 14 amino acids. Unmatched junction bases numbered 8, after V lost 5 bases and J lost 7 bases.

This clonotype was seen a few times. The chain couples TRBV7-6 to TRBJ2-7, with no clear D. The CDR3 loop spans 15 amino acids. V was trimmed by 3 bases and J by 0 bases, leaving 12 bases between them. Germline V gene lookup returns CDR1 SGHVS and CDR2 FNYEAQ. The CDR3 bases are TGTGCCAGCAGCTTGGGCCTCTGGGGCTCCTACGAGCAGTACTTC. Its protein product is CASSLGLWGSYEQYF.

This clonotype was counted a few times. The CDR3 loop is CASRSGTGGSYGYTF. The CDR3 bases are TGTGCCAGCAGGTCCGGGACAGGGGGTTCCTATGGCTACACCTTC. J is TRBJ1-2 and V is TRBV6-1; 11 nucleotides align to TRBD1. This CDR3 has 15 amino acids. V lost 6 bases, J lost 4 bases, and 7 bases stayed unmatched. CDR1 is MNHNS, CDR2 SASEGT, per germline.

The chain has TRBV4-2 and TRBJ2-1, with 8 bases matching TRBD1. The trim removed 2 bases at V and 5 bases at J, leaving 5 bases unmatched. The germline gives CDR1 LGHNA, CDR2 YNFKEQ. The length of the CDR3 is 15 residues. The CDR3 region is CASSQQGATDNEQFF. The CDR3 DNA is TGTGCCAGCAGCCAACAGGGGGCTACGGACAATGAGCAGTTCTTC.

The chain joins TRBV2 to TRBJ2-1; TRBD2 aligns across 7 bases. The V gene end was trimmed by 5 bases and the J gene end by 4 bases; junction bases not matched to a gene: 8. The CDR3 is made up of 15 amino acids. Per the germline V gene, CDR1 is SNHLY and CDR2 is FYNNEI. The CDR3 loop reads CASSRASGPYNEQFF. CDR3 nucleotides: TGTGCCAGCAGTCGGGCTAGCGGACCGTACAATGAGCAGTTCTTC.

This clonotype came up many times. V usage is TRBV12-3 or TRBV12-4 and J usage is TRBJ2-7; the D gene is possibly TRBD1 (6 bases). The V and J ends lost 6 bases and 5 bases respectively, with 17 bases between them. This CDR3 comprises 14 residues. The CDR3: CASRTGTRSNEQYF. The CDR3 region has the DNA TGTGCCAGCAGAACCGGGACAAGATCCAACGAGCAGTACTTC.